A single sample is the source of the 14 T cell receptor beta chains below, sequenced in a study of lymphopenia after photon versus proton radiotherapy. TCRdb keeps only in-frame clones here, not all; method: immunoSEQ multiplex PCR. The sample lists 30,000 to 35,000 clones, roughly 89% seen once, with approximately 7% in the top ten. This specimen consisted of peripheral blood, obtained from a patient treated with proton-based radiotherapy. All receptors derive from a woman in her 70s with pancreatic cancer. Some clones in this sample may be carry-over from other donors' samples.

The CDR3 region has the DNA TGTGCCAGTAGTATAGATCGTAGTCTACCCGCAGAGCAGTTCTTC. Translated, it gives CASSIDRSLPAEQFF. This sequence joins TRBV19 and TRBJ2-1; D remains unclear. Trimming removed 0 bases from V and 10 bases from J, with 16 bases in between. The CDR3 has 15 residues. CDR1 and CDR2 from the germline V gene are LNHDA and SQIVND (reference sequence).

CDR3 protein: CATQRRTSTDTQYF. The CDR3 DNA is TGTGCCACCCAACGACGAACTAGCACAGATACGCAGTATTTT. The chain has TRBV28 and TRBJ2-3; D remains unclear. The CDR3 is 14 residues long. V was cut by 10 bases and J by 0 bases, with 14 bases left in between. Germline loops: CDR1 MDHEN, CDR2 SYDVKM.

This clone was counted a single time. The CDR3 loop is CSVTPTGNYGYTF. The DNA of the CDR3 is TGCAGCGTAACTCCTACAGGGAACTATGGCTACACCTTC. The rearrangement links TRBV29-1 to TRBJ1-2; TRBD1 is a possible D gene (6 bases). CDR1 is SQVTM and CDR2 is ANQGSEA in the germline V gene. Trimming pared 6 bases from V and 2 bases from J, leaving 13 bases between. The CDR3 loop spans 13 amino acids.

The rearrangement uses TRBV27 and TRBJ1-2; D not resolved. Germline CDR1 is MNHEY and CDR2 is SMNVEV (reference sequence). V lost 7 bases, J lost 7 bases, and 16 bases lay in between. CDR3 length: 13 amino acids. CDR3 in DNA: TGTGCCAGCACCCCTGACACGAGCGGTGGCTACACCTTC. Its protein product is CASTPDTSGGYTF.

The genes are TRBV28 and TRBJ1-1; TRBD1 matches at 10 bases. CDR1 is MDHEN, CDR2 SYDVKM, per germline. After removal of 4 bases from V and 7 bases from J, the junction contained 6 bases not matched to a gene. This CDR3 is 14 amino acids long. In DNA form, the CDR3 reads TGTGCCAGCAGTTCATTCGGGACAGGGGTTGAAGCTTTCTTT. Translating gives CASSSFGTGVEAFF.

The J gene is TRBJ2-7, the V gene TRBV5-1, with 9 bases fitting TRBD2. Trimming cost V 8 bases and J 0 bases; bases outside gene matches: 6. Germline V gene sequence: CDR1 SGHRS, CDR2 YFSETQ. CDR3 length: 14 residues. CDR3 nucleotides: TGCGCCAGTCGACTAGCGGCAGCCTCCTACGAGCAGTACTTC. Its protein product is CASRLAAASYEQYF.

The chain recombines TRBV11-2 with TRBJ1-1; TRBD1 is a possible D gene (5 bases). V lost 5 bases and J 1 base, leaving 11 bases between the germline ends. The CDR3 extends over 14 amino acids. CDR1 and CDR2 from the germline V gene are SGHAT and FQNNGV. DNA of the CDR3: TGTGCCAGCAGCCAAACCGGGGGGAACACTGAAGCTTTCTTT. Translating gives CASSQTGGNTEAFF.

The chain couples TRBV10-2 to TRBJ2-1; D not resolved. The CDR3 is 15 residues long. The V end was cut by 4 bases, the J end by 1 base, with 11 bases between. CDR1 is WSHSY, CDR2 SAAADI, per germline. The CDR3 region is CASSAEQTSYNEQFF. CDR3 in DNA: TGCGCCAGCAGTGCTGAACAAACATCCTACAATGAGCAGTTCTTC.

The chain employs TRBV19 and TRBJ2-2; 12 bases map to TRBD2. V dropped 5 bases and J dropped 7; count of bases not matched to a gene: 11. Germline CDR1 is LNHDA and CDR2 is SQIVND (reference sequence). The CDR3 spans 17 residues. The CDR3 DNA follows: TGTGCCAGTAGTCCAACCGCGACTAGCGGGAGCGGCGGGGAGCTGTTTTTT. Translated: CASSPTATSGSGGELFF.

The chain employs TRBV29-1 and TRBJ2-1; unclear D gene. Germline V lookup: CDR1 SQVTM, CDR2 ANQGSEA. The V gene lost 4 bases and the J gene lost 5 bases, with 12 bases spanning the gap. The CDR3 spans 13 residues. The CDR3 reads CSVGMGSHNEQFF. CDR3 DNA sequence: TGCAGCGTTGGAATGGGCTCGCACAATGAGCAGTTCTTC.

This clone has only a few counts. This chain uses TRBV11-2 with TRBJ2-7; TRBD2 agrees at 7 bases. The CDR3 sequence is 13 residues long. V shed 5 bases and J 7 bases; nucleotides not matched to a gene: 8. Germline lookup yields CDR1 SGHAT and CDR2 FQNNGV. The CDR3 sequence is CASSPSGTGEQYF. In DNA, the CDR3 is TGTGCCAGCAGCCCGAGCGGGACGGGGGAGCAGTACTTC. Together with reference TRBV11-2 and TRBJ2-7, the CDR3 gives the full variable domain: EAGVAQSPRYKIIEKRQSVAFWCNPISGHATLYWYQQILGQGPKLLIQFQNNGVVDDSQLPKDRFSAERLKGVDSTLKIQPAKLEDSAVYLCASSPSGTGEQYFGPGTRLTVT.

The rearrangement uses TRBV27 and TRBJ2-1; TRBD2 matches 8 bases. V was pared by 3 bases and J by 6 bases, with 13 bases of the junction left unmatched. CDR1 and CDR2 (germline): MNHEY, SMNVEV (reference sequence). This CDR3 spans 17 amino acids. Here the CDR3 DNA reads TGTGCCAGCAGTTTCAGGACTAGCTCAAGAAGAGGCAATGAGCAGTTCTTC. Its translation: CASSFRTSSRRGNEQFF.

This chain links TRBV11-3 with TRBJ2-5; D possibly corresponds to TRBD2 (5 bases). CDR3 length: 15 amino acids. Trimming stripped 1 base from V and 2 bases from J, with 11 bases between. The germline CDR1 and CDR2 sequences are SGHNT and YENEEA. The CDR3 sequence is CASSLGSSSQETQYF. The CDR3 DNA is TGTGCCAGCAGCTTAGGGTCTAGCAGTCAAGAGACCCAGTACTTC.

V is TRBV5-1 and J is TRBJ2-7, with D hard to call. Germline CDR1 and CDR2: SGHRS and YFSETQ. The length of the CDR3 is 14 residues. V was cut by 0 bases and J by 4 bases, with 11 bases left in between. CDR3 DNA sequence: TGCGCCAGCAGCTTGGTCGACACCTCATACGAGCAGTACTTC. This translates into CASSLVDTSYEQYF.